One sample yielded the 15 T cell receptor beta chains listed below, sequenced in a study of blood T cell repertoires in COVID-19. Assay used: immunoSEQ multiplex PCR; TCRdb lists only in-frame clones, some missing. The sample consists of 110,000 to 150,000 clones, about 86% of them appearing once. Sequenced material: peripheral blood. All receptors derive from a human donor in a cohort sampled during active COVID-19.

The chain has TRBV7-9 and TRBJ2-7; 7 nucleotides agree with TRBD2. The CDR3 has 16 residues. The V segment lost 3 bases and the J segment 3 bases; nucleotides outside the gene matches: 11. The germline CDR1 and CDR2 sequences are SEHNR and FQNEAQ (reference sequence). CDR3 in amino acids: CASSFLAGSAVYEQYF. As DNA, the CDR3 is TGTGCCAGCAGCTTCTTAGCGGGTTCCGCGGTCTACGAGCAGTACTTC. The full variable domain, rest sourced from reference TRBV7-9 and TRBJ2-7, is DTGVSQNPRHKITKRGQNVTFRCDPISEHNRLYWYRQTLGQGPEFLTYFQNEAQLEKSRLLSDRFSAERPKGSFSTLEIQRTEQGDSAMYLCASSFLAGSAVYEQYFGPGTRLTVT.

The gene calls are TRBV4-3 and TRBJ2-3; TRBD2 matches at 7 bases. Germline V gives CDR1 LGHNA, CDR2 YSLEER. The CDR3 totals 15 residues. V gave up 1 base and J gave up 5 bases; unmatched junction bases: 6. This chain's CDR3 is CASSQGRTSRDTQYF. For the CDR3, the DNA is TGCGCCAGCAGCCAAGGCCGGACTAGTCGAGATACGCAGTATTTT.

As DNA, the CDR3 is TGTGCCAGCAGCCAGGGGAGCTCTGGGGCCAACGTCCTGACTTTC. It encodes CASSQGSSGANVLTF. The chain has TRBV7-3 and TRBJ2-6; possible D gene TRBD1, 6 bases. Germline V CDR1 and CDR2: SGHTA, FQGTGA. CDR3 length: 15 residues. Between the trimmed V and J ends, which lost 5 bases and 0 bases, there was a span of 8 bases.

The gene calls are TRBV11-3 and TRBJ1-1, with unresolved D. Germline CDR1 reads SGHNT; CDR2 reads YENEEA. V lost 0 bases and J lost 7, with 9 bases in between. The length of the CDR3 is 13 residues. CDR3: CASSLDFGREAFF. The CDR3 region has the DNA TGTGCCAGCAGCTTAGATTTTGGCCGTGAAGCTTTCTTT.

This chain joins TRBV19 and TRBJ1-1; D is possibly TRBD1 (6 bases). This CDR3 spans 16 amino acids. Germline V gene sequence: CDR1 LNHDA, CDR2 SQIVND (reference sequence). V was cut by 5 bases and J by 4 bases, with 20 bases left in between. The CDR3 bases are TGTGCCAGTAGTGCCGGGACAAGTTCGTCAAGCACTGAAGCTTTCTTT. Translation: CASSAGTSSSSTEAFF.

This chain links TRBV5-4 with TRBJ1-4; D possibly corresponds to TRBD1 (5 bases). Looked up from germline, CDR1 is SGHNT and CDR2 is YYREEE (reference sequence). Trimming took off 1 base at V and 4 bases at J, with 17 bases between the two ends. This CDR3 is built from 17 residues. DNA for the CDR3: TGTGCCAGCAGCTTGTGGGGCCTTCGGATGGGTAATGAAAAACTGTTTTTT. Amino acid sequence: CASSLWGLRMGNEKLFF.

V usage is TRBV28 and J usage is TRBJ2-7, with 9 bases lining up with TRBD1. This CDR3 comprises 14 residues. The V gene end was trimmed by 4 bases and the J gene end by 4 bases; junction bases not matched to a gene: 5. The germline CDR1 and CDR2 sequences are MDHEN and SYDVKM. The CDR3 DNA sequence: TGTGCCAGCAGTTCCGGGACAGGGATTTACGAGCAGTACTTC. Amino acids: CASSSGTGIYEQYF.

The V and J genes are TRBV19 and TRBJ1-1, with D possibly matching TRBD1 (6 bases). The CDR3 sequence is 14 residues long. CDR1 is LNHDA and CDR2 is SQIVND in the germline V gene (reference sequence). V shed 3 bases and J shed 1 base, with 9 bases lying between them. The CDR3 reads CASSIRTANTEAFF. In nucleotides, the CDR3 is TGTGCCAGTAGTATTAGGACAGCGAACACTGAAGCTTTCTTT.

CDR3 bases: TGTGCCACCAGTGATCCGCGGACTGGGGCCAACGTCCTGACTTTC. Its protein is CATSDPRTGANVLTF. This rearrangement joins TRBV24-1 to TRBJ2-6, with D uncertain. In germline, CDR1 is KGHDR, CDR2 SFDVKD. V lost 3 bases, J lost 2 bases, and 7 bases lay in between. This CDR3 is 15 amino acids long.

The chain recombines TRBV5-1 with TRBJ2-7; 8 nucleotides match TRBD1. Germline CDR1 and CDR2: SGHRS and YFSETQ. The CDR3 runs to 15 residues. V lost 0 bases to trimming and J lost 5 bases; unmatched junction nucleotides: 7. CDR3 DNA: TGCGCCAGCAGCTTGGCCGCAGGGGGCAACGACGAGCAGTACTTC. It encodes CASSLAAGGNDEQYF.

This clone came up a few times. J is TRBJ1-6 and V is TRBV28; TRBD1 matches 7 bases. This CDR3 region has 15 residues. CDR1 is MDHEN and CDR2 is SYDVKM in the germline V gene. Trimming removed 4 bases from V and 3 bases from J; junction bases left unmatched: 3. The CDR3 bases are TGTGCCAGCAGTTCCGGGACAGTCTATAATTCACCCCTCCACTTT. It translates to CASSSGTVYNSPLHF.

The V and J genes are TRBV28 and TRBJ2-7; D not resolved. The CDR3 is 11 amino acids. Germline-derived CDR1 and CDR2 are MDHEN and SYDVKM. V shed 2 bases and J shed 7 bases, with 6 bases lying between them. The CDR3 spells CASSLPREQYF. The CDR3 DNA follows: TGTGCCAGCAGTTTACCTAGGGAGCAGTACTTC.

This chain joins TRBV29-1 and TRBJ1-2, with TRBD1 identical over 8 bases. The trim removed 6 bases at V and 3 bases at J, leaving 9 bases unmatched. This CDR3 contains 14 residues. CDR1 is SQVTM, CDR2 ANQGSEA, per germline. This chain's CDR3 is CSVDDRGEDYGYTF. The CDR3 DNA sequence: TGCAGCGTCGATGACAGGGGTGAAGACTATGGCTACACCTTC.

This chain connects TRBV4-1 to TRBJ1-4; TRBD1 is a possible D gene (6 bases). This CDR3 is 18 amino acids long. Trimming removed 4 bases from V and 0 bases from J, with 18 bases in between. Germline CDR1 and CDR2: MGHRA and YSYEKL. The CDR3 nucleotides are TGCGCCAGCAGCCCTCGGGACACCCAGCTTGCAACTAATGAAAAACTGTTTTTT. Protein sequence: CASSPRDTQLATNEKLFF.

The CDR3, as DNA: TGTGCCAGCAGCTTCCAGACTAGCTCCAATGAGCAGTTCTTC. It is translated as CASSFQTSSNEQFF. The chain carries TRBV11-2 and TRBJ2-1, with TRBD2 matching over 7 bases. The CDR3 covers 14 residues. Germline values: CDR1 SGHAT, CDR2 FQNNGV. V shed 3 bases and J 6 bases; nucleotides not matched to a gene: 5. Using reference TRBV11-2 and TRBJ2-1 for the parts outside the CDR3, the full variable domain is EAGVAQSPRYKIIEKRQSVAFWCNPISGHATLYWYQQILGQGPKLLIQFQNNGVVDDSQLPKDRFSAERLKGVDSTLKIQPAKLEDSAVYLCASSFQTSSNEQFFGPGTRLTVL.